This T cell receptor beta chain was sequenced for a study of T cells in Graves' hyperthyroidism and ophthalmopathy. This CDR3 is built from 13 residues. Between the trimmed V and J ends, which lost 6 bases and 5 bases, there was a span of 11 bases. CDR1 MNHEY and CDR2 SVGEGT come from the germline V gene. Those patients with uncontrolled infection, other autoimmune disease, pregnancy or lactation were excluded. Diagnosis rested on symptoms, serum thyroxine and TRAb, thyroid ultrasound, and orbital computed tomography. The PBMCs were sourced from fresh peripheral blood (about 10 ml). Study conclusions and caveats: Ophthalmopathy could be told apart from stable hyperthyroidism with a 13 V-J model.

Amplification targeted TCR beta CDR3 regions from RNA transcripts. The HTBI primer set served for first-round RT-PCR of the TCR CDR3. MiXCR was run by TCRdb on the multiplex PCR reads, yielding one entry per CDR3 protein. The data contain a few hundred thousand distinct CDR3 sequences, approximately 12% of them singletons. This clonotype occurred many times. Its specificity is not known. This TCR came from a man aged 25-40 years with Graves' hyperthyroidism that later progressed to Graves' ophthalmopathy. This rearrangement joins TRBV6-2 or TRBV6-3 to TRBJ1-5, with D possibly matching TRBD1 (5 bases). Sample: blood. Here the CDR3 DNA reads TGTGCCAGCAGCGATCAGGGACATCAGCCCCAGCATTTT. Its translation: CASSDQGHQPQHF.